The 18 T cell receptor beta chains listed next were all sequenced from one sample in a study of blood T cells in healthy people across ages. A J-beta primer mix and a sample-barcoded 5' primer were used in a second PCR of about 7 to 12 cycles. MiXCR, run by TCRdb on the 5' RACE reads, gives a single entry per CDR3 protein. This table holds almost 550,000 distinct CDR3 sequences, around 24% found once. The data also belong to a second study, concerning T cells of mothers and their children.

Sequenced material: blood. The receptors stem from a boy under 18 in good health.

This clonotype appeared a few times. CDR3 DNA sequence: TGCGCCAGCAGCCACATATTCGGGACAGGGCAGAATGAGCAGTTCTTC. This encodes CASSHIFGTGQNEQFF. J is TRBJ2-5 and V is TRBV4-1; 9 nucleotides match TRBD1. The closer fit of TRBJ2-1 to the DNA end suggests the J call may be wrong. This CDR3 region has 16 residues. Germline lookup yields CDR1 MGHRA and CDR2 YSYEKL.

The gene calls are TRBV20-1 and TRBJ1-3; TRBD1 might be the D (6 bases). CDR1 is DFQATT, CDR2 SNEGSKA, per germline (reference sequence). Trimming removed 6 bases from V and 6 bases from J, with 15 bases in between. The CDR3 totals 13 residues. CDR3 sequence (DNA): TGCAGTGCCCCGGACAGCGGAGAAAACACCATATATTTT. This gives the protein CSAPDSGENTIYF.

This clonotype has more than one count but fewer than ten. The junction and the germline gene differ at one end; a read error may be behind it. The chain joins TRBV7-9 to TRBJ1-2; D gene unclear. CDR1 SEHNR and CDR2 FQNEAQ come from the germline V gene (reference sequence). The CDR3 is made up of 8 amino acids. As DNA, the CDR3 is TGTGCCAGCAACGGCTGCACCTTC. This sequence encodes CASNGCTF.

Only a few counts were recorded for this clonotype. The rearrangement joins TRBV7-2 to TRBJ2-3, with a weak D call TRBD2 (6 bases). CDR3 length: 17 amino acids. V was pared by 6 bases and J by 0 bases, with 19 bases between. Per the germline V gene, CDR1 is SGHTA and CDR2 is FQGNSA. CDR3 residues: CASRAPGVASSTDTQYF. CDR3 coding DNA: TGTGCCAGCAGGGCACCGGGGGTAGCGTCTAGCACAGATACGCAGTATTTT.

This clonotype has only a few counts. The J gene is TRBJ2-5, the V gene TRBV4-3; the D is unclear. The J call may be wrong; the DNA end is better matched by TRBJ2-1. Germline V gives CDR1 LGHNA, CDR2 YSLEER. The CDR3 consists of 17 residues. Here the CDR3 reads CASSQDSGWISGNEQFF. The DNA for the CDR3 is TGCGCCAGCAGCCAAGATAGTGGGTGGATTTCGGGCAATGAGCAGTTCTTC.

The gene calls are TRBV18 and TRBJ2-5, with 9 bases matching TRBD2. The junction had 3 bases not matched to a gene; V was cut back by 6 bases and J by 4 bases. Germline V gene data show CDR1 as KGHSH and CDR2 as LQKENI. The CDR3 is made up of 13 amino acids. The CDR3 is CASSEGLAETQYF. The CDR3 bases are TGTGCCAGCTCGGAGGGACTAGCAGAGACCCAGTACTTC.

The V gene is TRBV20-1, the J gene TRBJ1-2; TRBD1 agrees at 11 bases. Germline CDR1 and CDR2: DFQATT and SNEGSKA (reference sequence). Losses at the gene ends were 5 bases for V and 2 bases for J; bases not matched to a gene: 4. CDR3 length: 14 amino acids. Here the CDR3 DNA reads TGCAGTGCTCCCCGGACAGGGGGCAACTATGGCTACACCTTC. Protein sequence: CSAPRTGGNYGYTF.

The table lists this clonotype with a few counts. This chain links TRBV5-1 with TRBJ2-7, with D possibly called TRBD1 or TRBD2 (5 bases each). The length of the CDR3 is 14 residues. V lost 4 bases and J lost 2, with 13 bases in between. Germline V CDR1 and CDR2: SGHRS, YFSETQ. The CDR3 spells CASSGARGTYEQYF. In nucleotides, the CDR3 is TGCGCCAGCAGCGGGGCCCGGGGTACCTACGAGCAGTACTTC.

This clonotype occurred a few times. The rearrangement uses TRBV5-1 and TRBJ2-3; possible D gene TRBD2, 5 bases. V was pared by 0 bases and J by 3 bases, with 8 bases between. The CDR3 consists of 14 residues. Germline V lookup: CDR1 SGHRS, CDR2 YFSETQ. The CDR3 is CASSLVTGTDTQYF. The CDR3, as DNA: TGCGCCAGCAGCTTGGTGACGGGAACAGATACGCAGTATTTT.

V usage is TRBV20-1 and J usage is TRBJ2-1; 12 bases agree with TRBD2. V gave up 6 bases and J gave up 3 bases; unmatched junction bases: 6. The CDR3 is 15 amino acids. Germline values: CDR1 DFQATT, CDR2 SNEGSKA (reference sequence). The DNA of the CDR3 is TGCAGTGCCGACCTAGCGGGGGGGCACTACAATGAGCAGTTCTTC. Translated, it gives CSADLAGGHYNEQFF.

This clonotype showed up just a few times. The chain employs TRBV2 and TRBJ2-7, with 11 bases aligning to TRBD2. With 9 bases clipped from V and 5 bases from J, the junction kept 6 bases outside the gene matches. The CDR3 has 13 amino acids. CDR1 is SNHLY, CDR2 FYNNEI, per germline. CDR3: CARATSGTHEQYF. For the CDR3, the DNA is TGTGCCAGGGCGACTAGCGGGACCCACGAGCAGTACTTC.

The chain uses TRBV7-2 and TRBJ2-1, with 7 nucleotides matching TRBD2. CDR1 and CDR2 from the germline V gene are SGHTA and FQGNSA. This CDR3 spans 14 amino acids. With V trimmed by 8 bases and J by 0 bases, 4 bases remained unmatched. The CDR3 DNA reads TGTGCCAGCGGGAGCGGGGTCTCCTACAATGAGCAGTTCTTC. Translation: CASGSGVSYNEQFF.

On this clonotype: This sequence may be a read error, since a much larger clone differs from it by one base. The V call is TRBV24-1, the J call TRBJ1-2; D is unclear. The CDR3 is 14 amino acids. CDR1 is KGHDR and CDR2 is SFDVKD in the germline V gene. CDR3 in amino acids: CVTSDFSKGNGYTF. CDR3 in DNA: TGTGTCACCAGTGATTTTAGTAAGGGTAATGGCTACACCTTC.

The chain has TRBV2 and TRBJ1-2; D unresolved. The CDR3 has 13 residues. V lost 8 bases and J 10 bases, leaving 20 bases between the germline ends. CDR1 SNHLY and CDR2 FYNNEI come from the germline V gene. The CDR3 DNA reads TGTGCCAGCTGCCAGGACGAATCGGCCGACTACACCTTC. Translating gives CASCQDESADYTF. Full variable domain (rest looked up from reference TRBV2 and TRBJ1-2): EPEVTQTPSHQVTQMGQEVILRCVPISNHLYFYWYRQILGQKVEFLVSFYNNEISEKSEIFDDQFSVERPDGSNFTLKIRSTKLEDSAMYFCASCQDESADYTFGSGTRLTVV.

This clonotype was found a few times. CDR3 residues: CSARPGTGGNLDYGYTF. In DNA, the CDR3 is TGCAGTGCTAGACCCGGGACAGGGGGTAATTTAGACTATGGCTACACCTTC. V gene TRBV20-1 combines with J gene TRBJ1-2, with TRBD1 identical over 11 bases. V dropped 2 bases and J dropped 3; count of bases not matched to a gene: 11. Per the germline V gene, CDR1 is DFQATT and CDR2 is SNEGSKA (reference sequence). The CDR3 length is 17 residues.

This clonotype showed up just a few times. The chain couples TRBV2 to TRBJ2-3, with D perhaps TRBD2 (5 bases). In germline, CDR1 is SNHLY, CDR2 FYNNEI. The V end was cut by 4 bases, the J end by 2 bases, with 10 bases between. This CDR3 spans 14 amino acids. The CDR3 loop is CASSAEGATDTQYF. The CDR3 nucleotides read TGTGCCAGCAGTGCAGAGGGTGCCACAGATACGCAGTATTTT.

In this sample, this clonotype turned up a few times. J is TRBJ2-5 and V is TRBV9, with 8 bases identical to TRBD2. With 3 bases clipped from V and 1 base from J, the junction kept 5 bases outside the gene matches. Germline V CDR1 and CDR2: SGDLS, YYNGEE. CDR3 length: 15 amino acids. The chain's CDR3 is CASSAGLASQETQYF. The CDR3 coding sequence is TGTGCCAGCAGCGCCGGACTAGCCTCCCAAGAGACCCAGTACTTC.

The chain couples TRBV7-8 to TRBJ2-1, with D hard to call. The J call may be mistaken, given a closer DNA end match to TRBJ2-7. The CDR3 sequence is 12 residues long. CDR1 is SGHVS and CDR2 is FQNEAQ in the germline V gene. CDR3 nucleotide sequence: TGTGCCAGCAGCCTGGGTAGCTCCGAGCAGTACTTC. Amino acids: CASSLGSSEQYF.